This T cell receptor beta chain was recorded in a study of CD8 T cells in ankylosing spondylitis (dated by TCRdb to the late 2010s). At the level of the whole study: The study set out to find disease-linked TCR variants by profiling T cell receptor beta repertoires in ankylosing spondylitis patients and healthy donors. In total, the full study cohort was made up of over a hundred healthy donors and roughly 27 ankylosing spondylitis patients. Peripheral blood samples were taken, and synovial fluid was additionally collected from ankylosing spondylitis patients. Overall results and qualifications from the work: The disease-linked clones were reported as significantly enriched in matched synovial fluid samples from ankylosing spondylitis patients. Blood from ankylosing spondylitis patients appeared to be characterized by a TCR beta motif made up of several highly homologous amino acid variants. Some TCR beta motif variants had previously been reported in synovial fluid and blood of reactive arthritis patients, which suggested common disease-initiation mechanisms. The disease-linked clones showed a CD8+ phenotype and occurred at relatively low frequencies in peripheral blood.

The germline V gene yields SNHLY for CDR1 and FYNNEI for CDR2. V lost 2 bases and J lost 4 bases, and the count of bases not matched to a germline gene is 1. The CDR3 measures 14 amino acids from cysteine to phenylalanine. The kept DNA is CDR3 alone, 42 bases in frame from the first base. Sequencer: Illumina HiSeq 2500. Quantitative 5'-RACE with molecular barcodes was the method used to prepare the TCR beta libraries. In the paper's pipeline: To identify disease-linked TCR variants, a new computational method was used, one built on a probabilistic model of VDJ rearrangement. TCRdb handled the public reads itself, with Q25 trimming in fastp and clone calling in MiXCR, and kept productive beta chains. Merged by CDR3 protein, the rows form single entries marked with the most common genes and DNA. TCRdb, not the authors, supplied the V and J calls. The sample data list 120,000 to 150,000 distinct CDR3 sequences, and 7% to 10% of these were observed just once. Roughly 7.2% of the sample is in the top ten clones.

Details on this clonotype: What antigen it recognizes has not been identified. The input lacks base qualities; no much larger clone sits a single base away.

Synovial fluid samples and blood samples obtained from the same ankylosing spondylitis patients were matched. Sample: synovial fluid, either unsorted or a sorted T cell fraction (not recorded which). The receptor was derived from a male donor with ankylosing spondylitis. This receptor chain uses TRBV2 and TRBJ2-2; the junction holds 7 bases that match TRBD1. The CDR3 reads as follows: CASSENRGTGELFF. Read as DNA, the sequence is TGTGCCAGCAGTGAAAACAGGGGCACCGGGGAGCTGTTTTTT.